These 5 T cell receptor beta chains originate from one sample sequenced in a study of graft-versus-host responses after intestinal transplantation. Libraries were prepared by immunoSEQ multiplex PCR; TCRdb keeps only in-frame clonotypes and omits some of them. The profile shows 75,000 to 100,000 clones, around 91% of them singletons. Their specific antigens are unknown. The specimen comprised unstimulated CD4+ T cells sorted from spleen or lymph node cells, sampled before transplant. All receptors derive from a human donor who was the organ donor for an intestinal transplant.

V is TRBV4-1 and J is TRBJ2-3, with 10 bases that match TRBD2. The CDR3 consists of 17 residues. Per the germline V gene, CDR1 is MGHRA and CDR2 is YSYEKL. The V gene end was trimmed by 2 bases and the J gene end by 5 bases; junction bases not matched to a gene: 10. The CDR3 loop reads CASSQNPGLAWKDTQYF. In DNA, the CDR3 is TGCGCCAGCAGCCAAAATCCGGGACTAGCGTGGAAAGATACGCAGTATTTT.

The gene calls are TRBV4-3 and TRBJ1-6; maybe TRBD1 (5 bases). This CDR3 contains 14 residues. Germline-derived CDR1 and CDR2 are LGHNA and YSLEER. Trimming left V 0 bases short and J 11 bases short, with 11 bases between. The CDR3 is CASSQDRVFTPLHF. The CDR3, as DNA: TGCGCCAGCAGCCAAGACAGGGTCTTTACACCCCTCCACTTT.

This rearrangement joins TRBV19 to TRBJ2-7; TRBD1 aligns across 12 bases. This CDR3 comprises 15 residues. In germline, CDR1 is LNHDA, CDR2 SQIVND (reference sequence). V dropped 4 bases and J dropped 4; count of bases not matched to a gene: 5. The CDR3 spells CASSRGQGAVYEQYF. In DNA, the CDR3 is TGTGCCAGTAGTAGGGGACAGGGGGCGGTTTACGAGCAGTACTTC.

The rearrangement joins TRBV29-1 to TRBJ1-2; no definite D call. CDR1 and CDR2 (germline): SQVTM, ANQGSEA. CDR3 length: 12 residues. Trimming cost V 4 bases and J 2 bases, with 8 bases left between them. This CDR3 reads CSVVFGNYGYTF. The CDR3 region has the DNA TGCAGCGTTGTCTTCGGGAACTATGGCTACACCTTC.

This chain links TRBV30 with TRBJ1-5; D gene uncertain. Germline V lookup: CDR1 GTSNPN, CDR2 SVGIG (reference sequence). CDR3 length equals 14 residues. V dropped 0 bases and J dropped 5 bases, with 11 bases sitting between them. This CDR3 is CAWSVLAEYQPQHF. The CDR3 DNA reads TGTGCCTGGAGTGTACTAGCAGAATATCAGCCCCAGCATTTT. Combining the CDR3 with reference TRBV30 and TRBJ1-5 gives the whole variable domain SQTIHQWPATLVQPVGSPLSLECTVEGTSNPNLYWYRQAAGRGLQLLFYSVGIGQISSEVPQNLSASRPQDRQFILSSKKLLLSDSGFYLCAWSVLAEYQPQHFGDGTRLSIL.